Below, 13 T cell receptor beta chains from the same sample are listed, as sequenced in a study of blood T cell repertoires in COVID-19. This table comes from immunoSEQ multiplex PCR, and its TCRdb copy is limited to in-frame clones, with some not included. Of about 300,000 clones detected, roughly 80% appear once; the ten largest clones hold about 1.6%. The material sequenced was peripheral blood. The receptors here all came from a human donor with COVID-19, enrolled during active disease. The donor label of this sample is uncertain.

The chain recombines TRBV28 with TRBJ1-5; 10 bases are a match to TRBD1. CDR3 size: 15 residues. V was clipped by 6 bases and J by 5 bases; unmatched bases: 7. Germline V gene sequence: CDR1 MDHEN, CDR2 SYDVKM. Written as DNA, the CDR3 is TGTGCCAGCAGCAACCGGGACAGGGGTGATCAGCCCCAGCATTTT. It encodes CASSNRDRGDQPQHF.

The V and J genes are TRBV27 and TRBJ2-1; 11 bases map to TRBD2. In germline, CDR1 is MNHEY, CDR2 SMNVEV (reference sequence). This CDR3 contains 14 residues. Trimming removed 4 bases from V and 8 bases from J; junction bases left unmatched: 4. The CDR3 here is CASSYSGRADEQFF. CDR3 DNA: TGTGCCAGCAGTTATAGCGGGAGGGCCGATGAGCAGTTCTTC.

The V and J genes are TRBV7-6 and TRBJ2-1, with 9 bases that match TRBD2. CDR1 and CDR2 (germline): SGHVS, FNYEAQ. The CDR3 sequence is 15 residues long. The J segment lost 8 bases and the V segment lost 1 base, leaving 6 bases of the junction unmatched. Written as DNA, the CDR3 is TGTGCCAGCAGCTTAGGAGGAGCGGGGGGCGATGAGCAGTTCTTC. Amino acids: CASSLGGAGGDEQFF. Looking up the rest from reference TRBV7-6 and TRBJ2-1 gives the full variable domain: GAGVSQSPRYKVTKRGQDVALRCDPISGHVSLYWYRQALGQGPEFLTYFNYEAQQDKSGLPNDRFSAERPEGSISTLTIQRTEQRDSAMYRCASSLGGAGGDEQFFGPGTRLTVL.

There are a few counts of this clone. DNA of the CDR3: TGTGCCTGGAGTGTACGTCGGGGACAGAACACCGGGGAGCTGTTTTTT. Protein product: CAWSVRRGQNTGELFF. The chain employs TRBV30 and TRBJ2-2; D is possibly TRBD1 (6 bases). CDR1 is GTSNPN and CDR2 is SVGIG in the germline V gene (reference sequence). V was pared by 0 bases and J by 1 base, with 12 bases between. This CDR3 is built from 16 residues.

The chain couples TRBV19 to TRBJ1-2; no definite D call. Per the germline V gene, CDR1 is LNHDA and CDR2 is SQIVND (reference sequence). There are 14 residues in the CDR3. Trimming stripped 0 bases from V and 2 bases from J, with 7 bases between. CDR3 DNA: TGTGCCAGTAGTATAGAACGGGGAAACTATGGCTACACCTTC. It translates to CASSIERGNYGYTF. Based on the CDR3 plus reference TRBV19 and TRBJ1-2, the full variable domain is DGGITQSPKYLFRKEGQNVTLSCEQNLNHDAMYWYRQDPGQGLRLIYYSQIVNDFQKGDIAEGYSVSREKKESFPLTVTSAQKNPTAFYLCASSIERGNYGYTFGSGTRLTVV.

The CDR3 sequence is CAWSGKGGGGQGAFYYGYTF. The CDR3 bases are TGTGCCTGGAGTGGAAAGGGTGGAGGTGGACAGGGGGCTTTTTACTATGGCTACACCTTC. The chain joins TRBV30 to TRBJ1-2; 11 positions agree with TRBD1. J gave up 3 bases and V 1 base, and 19 bases lay outside the gene matches. Germline assignment: CDR1 GTSNPN and CDR2 SVGIG (reference sequence). CDR3 length: 20 amino acids. The full variable domain, rest sourced from reference TRBV30 and TRBJ1-2, is SQTIHQWPATLVQPVGSPLSLECTVEGTSNPNLYWYRQAAGRGLQLLFYSVGIGQISSEVPQNLSASRPQDRQFILSSKKLLLSDSGFYLCAWSGKGGGGQGAFYYGYTFGSGTRLTVV.

The chain carries TRBV19 and TRBJ1-1, with a tentative D call TRBD1 (5 bases). V dropped 3 bases and J dropped 0 bases, with 8 bases sitting between them. Germline V lookup: CDR1 LNHDA, CDR2 SQIVND (reference sequence). The CDR3 is 14 amino acids. The CDR3 sequence: CASSIGGLNTEAFF. The CDR3 DNA is TGTGCCAGTAGTATCGGGGGTCTGAACACTGAAGCTTTCTTT.

V usage is TRBV5-6 and J usage is TRBJ1-1, with 8 bases fitting TRBD1. J gave up 3 bases and V 0 bases, and 4 bases lay outside the gene matches. This CDR3 comprises 15 residues. Germline V gene sequence: CDR1 SGHDT, CDR2 YYEEEE. The CDR3 here is CASSLAGQGYTEAFF. The CDR3 bases are TGTGCCAGCAGCTTGGCCGGACAGGGATACACTGAAGCTTTCTTT.

Comment on this clone: The same CDR3 also results from other DNA sequences found in this sample. The chain has TRBV7-2 and TRBJ1-1, with D unclear. V was pared by 1 base and J by 3 bases, with 9 bases between. The CDR3 runs to 14 residues. Germline values: CDR1 SGHTA, CDR2 FQGNSA. The CDR3 DNA sequence: TGTGCCAGCAGCTTAGACGGCGGCTACACTGAAGCTTTCTTT. Translated, it gives CASSLDGGYTEAFF. The whole variable domain, filled in from reference TRBV7-2 and TRBJ1-1, reads GAGVSQSPSNKVTEKGKDVELRCDPISGHTALYWYRQSLGQGLEFLIYFQGNSAPDKSGLPSDRFSAERTGGSVSTLTIQRTQQEDSAVYLCASSLDGGYTEAFFGQGTRLTVV.

The V and J genes are TRBV5-6 and TRBJ2-7; 9 bases match TRBD2. Germline loops: CDR1 SGHDT, CDR2 YYEEEE. V lost 3 bases and J lost 0; bases outside the gene matches: 13. The CDR3 length is 18 residues. CDR3 protein: CASSSLGGGRALSYEQYF. The CDR3, as DNA: TGTGCCAGCAGCTCGCTTGGGGGCGGGAGGGCCCTCTCCTACGAGCAGTACTTC.

The genes are TRBV19 and TRBJ2-2; 8 nucleotides line up with TRBD1. Looked up from germline, CDR1 is LNHDA and CDR2 is SQIVND (reference sequence). This CDR3 comprises 15 residues. J lost 6 bases, V lost 7 bases, and 10 bases had no gene match. The chain's CDR3 is CASTPRGPGPGELFF. CDR3 sequence (DNA): TGTGCCAGTACCCCCAGGGGGCCGGGCCCCGGGGAGCTGTTTTTT.

The chain has TRBV9 and TRBJ1-1; a weak D match, TRBD1 (5 bases). Germline assignment: CDR1 SGDLS and CDR2 YYNGEE. This CDR3 is 17 amino acids long. V shed 0 bases and J shed 0 bases, with 15 bases lying between them. CDR3 nucleotides: TGTGCCAGCAGCGTAGTAAGCGGGGGAGTTCTGAACACTGAAGCTTTCTTT. Its protein product is CASSVVSGGVLNTEAFF.

In the case of this clone: A single base separates this from a much larger clone, so it may be a read error. The chain carries TRBV6-2 or TRBV6-3 and TRBJ1-5, with D perhaps TRBD1 (5 bases). V was shortened by 6 bases and J by 0 bases, with 9 bases between the two germline ends. The CDR3 spans 14 residues. Germline V gives CDR1 MNHEY, CDR2 SVGEGT. The CDR3 sequence: CASSRQLSNQPQHF. In DNA form, the CDR3 reads TGTGCCAGCAGCCGACAGCTTAGCAATCAGCCCCAGCATTTT.